This T cell receptor beta chain was found in a study of blood T cell repertoires in COVID-19. The table came from immunoSEQ multiplex PCR; TCRdb's copy has only in-frame clones and leaves some out. The sample consists of roughly 72,000 clones, 80% to 90% of them appearing once. Trimming removed 4 bases at V and 5 bases at J, with 9 bases between. The CDR3 contains 13 residues. CDR1 is MNHEY and CDR2 is SMNVEV in the germline V gene (reference sequence). The sequence was collected from a human donor in a cohort sampled during active COVID-19. The chain couples TRBV27 to TRBJ2-1; a possible D gene is TRBD2 (6 bases). The specimen sequenced was peripheral blood. As DNA, the CDR3 is TGTGCCAGCAGTTCTAGGACTAACAATGAGCAGTTCTTC. Translation: CASSSRTNNEQFF.